This T cell receptor (beta chain) was identified in a study of OX40 agonist ivuxolimab in advanced cancers. Study details: The study enrolled dose-escalation patients with hepatocellular carcinoma, melanoma, renal cell or head and neck cancer.

The repertoire was sequenced with immunoSEQ multiplex PCR; TCRdb's copy has only in-frame clones and lacks some. In the table there are tens of thousands of clones, around nine tenths of which are singletons. CDR3 length equals 15 residues. Unmatched junction bases numbered 11, after V lost 7 bases and J lost 6 bases. The germline V gene has CDR1 SNHLY and CDR2 FYNNEI. Blood sampling was done at baseline, cycle 4 day 1, and cycle 7 day 1. Study-wide results and limits: Compared with CD4+, CD8+ T cells on average had more expanded clones. At 0.1 to 3.0 mg/kg and by week 6, clonal expansion occurred in CD4+ and CD8+ blood T cells.

This clone was seen only a few times. What it binds is not known. Material: CD4+ or CD8+ T cells sorted from blood, obtained in a trial of the OX40 agonist ivuxolimab. The TCR comes from an adult with an advanced solid tumor such as melanoma, head and neck, liver or kidney cancer. The chain uses TRBV2 and TRBJ1-5; 8 bases map to TRBD1. DNA for the CDR3: TGTGCCAGCACCGCGGACAGGGAGTTATTTCAGCCCCAGCATTTT. It is translated as CASTADRELFQPQHF.